This T cell receptor beta chain was profiled in a study of STAT5B mutations in CD4+ large granular lymphocyte leukemia. Germline CDR1 is KGHSH and CDR2 is LQKENI. The CDR3 spans 15 residues. Losses at the gene ends were 3 bases for V and 4 bases for J; bases not matched to a gene: 7. Healthy controls were blood donor buffy coats. Measured with immunoSEQ multiplex PCR; TCRdb has only the in-frame clones, and not every one. Of approximately 30,000 clones listed, roughly 79% are singletons. General study points: Patient CD4-sorted repertoires stayed more clonal than healthy ones after leukemic-clone removal. TRBV06-family usage was enriched in top patient clones (8/27) versus controls (2/35).

A note on this clone: Antigen unknown.

V and J are TRBV18 and TRBJ1-2, with TRBD1 matching 8 bases. The TCR sequence derives from a human donor in good health. Sample: CD4+ T cells from blood buffy coats. The CDR3 DNA follows: TGTGCCAGCTCACCTCAGGGGGCGAAAAGCTATGGCTACACCTTC. It yields the protein CASSPQGAKSYGYTF.